Listed below are T cell receptor beta chains from one sample, sequenced in a study of blood T cell repertoires in COVID-19. TCRdb keeps only in-frame clones here, not all; method: immunoSEQ multiplex PCR. The sample lists about 110,000 clones, approximately 88% occurring once. Material: peripheral blood. These receptors all come from a human donor in a cohort sampled during active COVID-19. Each CDR3 is given with its conserved first and last residue. A D gene is named only where the DNA matches it firmly. Only part of the rows carry a size: once, few, many, or a class if the clone is expanded.

V gene,J gene,D gene,clone size,CDR3 DNA,CDR3 protein
TRBV19,TRBJ2-5,TRBD1,NA,TGTGCCAGTAGTAAGTGGGACAGGGGGATCCCGGAGACCCAGTACTTC,CASSKWDRGIPETQYF
TRBV12-5,TRBJ2-2,NA,few,TGTGCTAGTGGTCAACGCCTCGGTAACACCGGGGAGCTGTTTTTT,CASGQRLGNTGELFF
TRBV6-5,TRBJ2-7,TRBD1,NA,TGTGCCAGCAGCGAGACAGGGTACGAGCAGTACTTC,CASSETGYEQYF
TRBV27,TRBJ2-1,TRBD1,NA,TGTGCCAGCAGTTTACAGGGGGCGGGTTTAAATGAGCAGTTCTTC,CASSLQGAGLNEQFF
TRBV7-8,TRBJ2-7,TRBD2,NA,TGTGCCAGCAGTCAACGCCCTAGCGGGAGCTACGAGCAGTACTTC,CASSQRPSGSYEQYF
TRBV7-9,TRBJ1-2,NA,NA,TGTGCCAGCAGCTTTTCGGGGGGCAGTTATGGCTACACCTTC,CASSFSGGSYGYTF
TRBV27,TRBJ2-7,TRBD2,NA,TGTGCCAGCAGACTGACTAGCGGGAGTATGAGTGGTGCCTACGAGCAGTACTTC,CASRLTSGSMSGAYEQYF
TRBV28,TRBJ1-6,NA,NA,TGTGCCAGCAGTTTATGGTTCAGGATGAATAATTCACCCCTCCACTTT,CASSLWFRMNNSPLHF
TRBV7-9,TRBJ2-7,NA,NA,TGTGCCAGCAGCTCCACTTGGTCGGAGCAGGGTGGGCACGAGCAGTACTTC,CASSSTWSEQGGHEQYF
TRBV5-1,TRBJ2-1,NA,NA,TGCGCCAGCAGCGGGGGGACCGCAAATGAGCAGTTCTTC,CASSGGTANEQFF
TRBV5-8,TRBJ2-5,TRBD2,NA,TGTGCCAGCAGCAGAGCTAGCGGGGGGTCGAGGACCCAGTACTTC,CASSRASGGSRTQYF
TRBV4-2,TRBJ2-7,TRBD2,NA,TGTGCCAGCAGCCAAGGGACTAGCGGGGCGACCTACGAGCAGTACTTC,CASSQGTSGATYEQYF
TRBV5-1,TRBJ1-1,TRBD1,NA,TGCGCCAGCAGCTTGGAGGGGACAGTGGGCCGGTTCAACACTGAAGCTTTCTTT,CASSLEGTVGRFNTEAFF
TRBV7-9,TRBJ2-3,NA,NA,TGTGCCAGCAGCAACCTGGGGCAAGTCACAGATACGCAGTATTTT,CASSNLGQVTDTQYF
TRBV11-2,TRBJ2-1,NA,few,TGTGCCAGCAGCCTATCAAATGAGCAGTTCTTC,CASSLSNEQFF
TRBV28,TRBJ2-3,NA,NA,TGTGCCAGCAGTTTTTTTCTGGGGGCGCATACGCAGTATTTT,CASSFFLGAHTQYF
TRBV19,TRBJ2-1,NA,NA,TGTGCCAGTAGTGTATGGGTCGGTAGGACAGACCACAATGAGCAGTTCTTC,CASSVWVGRTDHNEQFF
TRBV11-3,TRBJ2-1,TRBD2,once,TGTGCCAGCAGCTCGGGGGGAGAGCAGTTCTTC,CASSSGGEQFF
TRBV5-1,TRBJ2-7,NA,NA,TGCGCCAGCAGCTTGTCGGCTAGCTCCTACGAGCAGTACTTC,CASSLSASSYEQYF
TRBV9,TRBJ1-2,NA,once,TGTGCCAGCAGCCCGCGATTTCGGGACTTTAATTATAACTATGGCTACACCTTC,CASSPRFRDFNYNYGYTF
TRBV27,TRBJ1-2,TRBD1,NA,TGTGCCAGCAAGGGAAGACAGGGATACGGCTACACCTTC,CASKGRQGYGYTF
TRBV6-5,TRBJ2-1,NA,NA,TGTGCCAGCAGTTACTATCGGGGGTCCTACAATGAGCAGTTCTTC,CASSYYRGSYNEQFF
TRBV7-3,TRBJ1-2,NA,NA,TGTGCCAGCAGCCCGGGGGGGACACTAGGGAACTATGGCTACACCTTC,CASSPGGTLGNYGYTF
TRBV11-2,TRBJ1-6,NA,NA,TGTGCCAGCAGCGAGGGGCGGGGAACCACTCGGGAAGCGTCCCTCCACTTT,CASSEGRGTTREASLHF